This entry features one T cell receptor beta chain sequence. Germline-derived CDR1 and CDR2 are SNHLY and FYNNEI. Deletions cut 0 bases from V and 4 bases from J, with 4 bases between. CDR3 length equals 13 residues. This record belongs to a study of blood T cell repertoires in COVID-19. The wider study: There were acute and convalescent COVID-19 samples, and they came from the United States, Italy and Spain. T cells, B-cell-depleted T cells, or PBMCs provided the cDNA or gDNA that served as material.

As processed by the authors: Using reference gene primer amplification, nucleated cell counts were estimated. The table came from immunoSEQ multiplex PCR; TCRdb's copy has only in-frame clones and leaves some out. The V and J calls and clone size are taken from that table; D and trimming were inferred from the DNA. The sample has approximately 240,000 clones; approximately 80% are singletons. The sample was peripheral blood. This TCR was recovered from a woman aged 55-70 years who had recovered from COVID-19. The V call is TRBV2, the J call TRBJ1-5, with no clear D. For the CDR3, the DNA is TGTGCCAGCAGTGAAGCAGCTAATCAGCCCCAGCATTTT. Protein sequence: CASSEAANQPQHF.